This passage covers 16 T cell receptor beta chains from one sample sequenced in a study of T cell responses to AZD1222 COVID-19 vaccine. The assay was immunoSEQ multiplex PCR, and TCRdb's table has in-frame clones only and misses some. Of some 130,000 clones listed, about 90% are singletons. Source: peripheral blood, taken on day 0 of AZD1222 vaccination. Receptors were obtained from an adult in good health.

As for this clone: The same CDR3 can be traced to other DNA sequences in this sample. The rearrangement joins TRBV18 to TRBJ1-5; D gene uncertain. In germline, CDR1 is KGHSH, CDR2 LQKENI. The CDR3 totals 13 residues. Trimming left V 3 bases short and J 5 bases short, with 8 bases between. CDR3 in DNA: TGTGCCAGCTCACCTGGACTTGATCAGCCCCAGCATTTT. Its protein product is CASSPGLDQPQHF.

The chain carries TRBV7-2 and TRBJ1-4; unclear D gene. Trimming removed 0 bases at V and 4 bases at J, with 12 bases between. Germline V gene data show CDR1 as SGHTA and CDR2 as FQGNSA. This CDR3 has 16 residues. CDR3 coding DNA: TGTGCCAGCAGCTTAGCTCCGCAGGCCTTTAATGAAAAACTGTTTTTT. The encoded protein is CASSLAPQAFNEKLFF.

This clone was detected a few times. The chain carries TRBV7-2 and TRBJ1-5; D unclear. This CDR3 is 13 amino acids long. The germline CDR1 and CDR2 sequences are SGHTA and FQGNSA. V shed 6 bases and J shed 0 bases, with 6 bases lying between them. The CDR3 spells CASSRGSNQPQHF. The CDR3 DNA reads as TGTGCCAGCAGTCGGGGTAGCAATCAGCCCCAGCATTTT.

The chain recombines TRBV15 with TRBJ1-2, with TRBD1 matching over 8 bases. Germline V gene lookup returns CDR1 LNHNV and CDR2 YYDKDF (reference sequence). The J segment lost 8 bases and the V segment lost 1 base, leaving 9 bases of the junction unmatched. There are 15 residues in the CDR3. CDR3 DNA: TGTGCCACCAGCAGAGCTACAGGGGGTGTGGAGGGCTACACCTTC. Its translation is CATSRATGGVEGYTF.

The CDR3 sequence: CASSSRWGLAEETQYF. In DNA form, the CDR3 reads TGTGCCAGCAGCTCGCGATGGGGGCTAGCGGAAGAGACCCAGTACTTC. The chain joins TRBV7-7 to TRBJ2-5; weak D call: TRBD2 (7 bases). Germline assignment: CDR1 SSHAT and CDR2 FNYEAQ (reference sequence). CDR3 length equals 16 residues. The V end lost 4 bases, the J end lost 3 bases, and 18 bases lay between the germline ends.

The chain recombines TRBV25-1 with TRBJ1-3; possibly TRBD1 for D (5 bases). Per germline, CDR1 MGHDK and CDR2 SYGVNS. The ends were cut back, 1 base at V and 4 bases at J, with 11 bases in the middle. This CDR3 is built from 15 residues. The CDR3 nucleotides read TGTGCCAGCAGTGAATGGGAGGGGCTAGGAAACACCATATATTTT. This translates into CASSEWEGLGNTIYF. The complete variable domain, with remaining parts taken from reference TRBV25-1 and TRBJ1-3, reads EADIYQTPRYLVIGTGKKITLECSQTMGHDKMYWYQQDPGMELHLIHYSYGVNSTEKGDLSSESTVSRIRTEHFPLTLESARPSHTSQYLCASSEWEGLGNTIYFGEGSWLTVV.

The CDR3 here is CATSERVTSGRAYNEQFF. Here the CDR3 DNA reads TGTGCCACCAGTGAACGCGTGACTAGCGGGAGGGCCTACAATGAGCAGTTCTTC. The chain carries TRBV24-1 and TRBJ2-1, with TRBD2 matching 14 bases. The ends lost 4 bases at V and 2 bases at J; junction bases unmatched: 6. CDR1 is KGHDR, CDR2 SFDVKD, per germline. The CDR3 consists of 18 residues.

CDR3 coding DNA: TGTGCCATCAGTACTGAGACCAAAAACATTCAGTACTTC. This codes for CAISTETKNIQYF. The rearrangement joins TRBV10-3 to TRBJ2-4; D unresolved. Trimming cost V 5 bases and J 2 bases, with 7 bases left between them. Germline V lookup: CDR1 ENHRY, CDR2 SYGVKD. CDR3 length: 13 residues.

The rearrangement uses TRBV2 and TRBJ2-1; no clear D. The ends were cut back, 7 bases at V and 4 bases at J, with 5 bases in the middle. Looked up from germline, CDR1 is SNHLY and CDR2 is FYNNEI. The CDR3 covers 11 residues. The CDR3 DNA sequence: TGTGCCAGCAAAGTTTACAATGAGCAGTTCTTC. Translation gives CASKVYNEQFF.

The chain has TRBV19 and TRBJ1-6; a weak D match, TRBD1 (6 bases). Trimming cost V 5 bases and J 3 bases, with 29 bases left between them. This CDR3 is built from 21 residues. Germline V gene sequence: CDR1 LNHDA, CDR2 SQIVND (reference sequence). The CDR3 loop is CASSVLGGPRMTGDYNSPLHF. The CDR3, as DNA: TGTGCCAGTAGTGTCTTGGGGGGGCCACGCATGACGGGAGACTATAATTCACCCCTCCACTTT. Variable domain in full (rest from reference TRBV19 and TRBJ1-6): DGGITQSPKYLFRKEGQNVTLSCEQNLNHDAMYWYRQDPGQGLRLIYYSQIVNDFQKGDIAEGYSVSREKKESFPLTVTSAQKNPTAFYLCASSVLGGPRMTGDYNSPLHFGNGTRLTVT.

This clone was counted only a few times. This sequence joins TRBV19 and TRBJ2-7, with 11 bases aligning to TRBD1. Germline loops: CDR1 LNHDA, CDR2 SQIVND (reference sequence). The junction had 7 bases not matched to a gene; V was cut back by 5 bases and J by 4 bases. This CDR3 is built from 15 residues. CDR3 nucleotides: TGTGCCAGTAGTGCCGGGACAGGGGGTCATTACGAGCAGTACTTC. This sequence encodes CASSAGTGGHYEQYF.

This chain connects TRBV7-9 to TRBJ1-3; no clear D. This CDR3 is 15 amino acids long. Germline V CDR1 and CDR2: SEHNR, FQNEAQ (reference sequence). V was pared by 5 bases and J by 0 bases, with 11 bases between. The CDR3 loop reads CASSPSTVSGNTIYF. The DNA of the CDR3 is TGTGCCAGCAGCCCATCTACAGTCTCTGGAAACACCATATATTTT.

This chain uses TRBV5-1 with TRBJ1-5; D remains unclear. This CDR3 is 14 amino acids long. Deletions cut 2 bases from V and 5 bases from J, with 11 bases between. Germline CDR1 is SGHRS and CDR2 is YFSETQ. The CDR3 is CASSFSGFDQPQHF. CDR3 coding DNA: TGCGCCAGCAGCTTCTCGGGTTTCGATCAGCCCCAGCATTTT.

The chain links TRBV5-1 to TRBJ2-7; D gene ambiguous. Germline lookup yields CDR1 SGHRS and CDR2 YFSETQ. The CDR3 has 15 amino acids. Trimming stripped 1 base from V and 4 bases from J, with 15 bases between. CDR3 in DNA: TGCGCCAGCAGCTTGAGGTGGGAATCCAGTTACGAGCAGTACTTC. Translating it yields CASSLRWESSYEQYF.

This chain joins TRBV7-6 and TRBJ1-1; D uncertain. The CDR3 is 13 residues long. The ends were cut back, 7 bases at V and 6 bases at J, with 15 bases in the middle. Germline CDR1 reads SGHVS; CDR2 reads FNYEAQ. CDR3 in amino acids: CASTMGEGSEAFF. In nucleotides, the CDR3 is TGTGCCAGCACCATGGGCGAGGGATCTGAAGCTTTCTTT.

The chain uses TRBV7-8 and TRBJ1-2; D possibly corresponds to TRBD1 (5 bases). V lost 3 bases, J lost 3 bases, and 14 bases lay in between. The CDR3 length is 15 residues. Germline V gene sequence: CDR1 SGHVS, CDR2 FQNEAQ. The CDR3 protein is CASSFSRVRDYGYTF. CDR3 DNA sequence: TGTGCCAGCAGCTTTTCCAGGGTGAGGGACTATGGCTACACCTTC.